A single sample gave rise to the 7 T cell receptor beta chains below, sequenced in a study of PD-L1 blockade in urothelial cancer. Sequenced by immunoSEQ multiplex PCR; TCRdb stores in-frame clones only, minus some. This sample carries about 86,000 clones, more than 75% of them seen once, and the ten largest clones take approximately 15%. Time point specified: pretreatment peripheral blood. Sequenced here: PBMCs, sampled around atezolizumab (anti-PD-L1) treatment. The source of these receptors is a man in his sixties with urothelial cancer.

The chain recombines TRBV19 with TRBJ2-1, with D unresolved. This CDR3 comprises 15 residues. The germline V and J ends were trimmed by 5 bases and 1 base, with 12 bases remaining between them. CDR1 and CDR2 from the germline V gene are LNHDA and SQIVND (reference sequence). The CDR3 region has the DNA TGTGCCAGTAGTTTCCCGAGGAGTTCCTACAATGAGCAGTTCTTC. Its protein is CASSFPRSSYNEQFF.

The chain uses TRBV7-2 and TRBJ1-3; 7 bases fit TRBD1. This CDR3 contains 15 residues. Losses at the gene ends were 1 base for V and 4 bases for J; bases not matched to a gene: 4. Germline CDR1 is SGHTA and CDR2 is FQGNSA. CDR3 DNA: TGTGCCAGCAGCTTAGTACAGGGGACAGGAAACACCATATATTTT. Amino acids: CASSLVQGTGNTIYF. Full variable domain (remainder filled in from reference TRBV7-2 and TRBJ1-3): GAGVSQSPSNKVTEKGKDVELRCDPISGHTALYWYRQSLGQGLEFLIYFQGNSAPDKSGLPSDRFSAERTGGSVSTLTIQRTQQEDSAVYLCASSLVQGTGNTIYFGEGSWLTVV.

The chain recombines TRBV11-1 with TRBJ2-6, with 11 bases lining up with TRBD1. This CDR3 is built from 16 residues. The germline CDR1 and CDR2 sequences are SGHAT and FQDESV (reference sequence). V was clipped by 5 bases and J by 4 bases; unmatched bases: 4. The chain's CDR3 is CASSGTGGSGANVLTF. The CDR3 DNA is TGTGCCAGCAGCGGGACAGGGGGTTCGGGGGCCAACGTCCTGACTTTC.

The CDR3 protein is CASSRTGQSYEQYF. The CDR3 DNA is TGTGCCAGCAGCCGGACAGGTCAATCCTACGAGCAGTACTTC. The chain employs TRBV7-9 and TRBJ2-7; 7 bases line up with TRBD1. The CDR3 length is 14 residues. After removal of 5 bases from V and 1 base from J, the junction contained 5 bases not matched to a gene. Germline-derived CDR1 and CDR2 are SEHNR and FQNEAQ (reference sequence).

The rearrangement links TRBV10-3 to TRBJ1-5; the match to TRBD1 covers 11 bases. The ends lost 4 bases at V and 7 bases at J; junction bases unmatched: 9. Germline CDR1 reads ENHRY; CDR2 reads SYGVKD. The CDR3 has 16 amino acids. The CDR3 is CAISVNGQGAGQPQHF. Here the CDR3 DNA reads TGTGCCATCAGTGTCAACGGACAGGGGGCCGGACAGCCCCAGCATTTT.

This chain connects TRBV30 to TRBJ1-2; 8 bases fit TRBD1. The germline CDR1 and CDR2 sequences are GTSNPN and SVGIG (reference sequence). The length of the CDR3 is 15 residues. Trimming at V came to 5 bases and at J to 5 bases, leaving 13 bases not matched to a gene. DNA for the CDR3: TGTGCCTGGCTCGGACAGGGAAGTTTTTCTTATGGCTACACCTTC. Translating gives CAWLGQGSFSYGYTF.

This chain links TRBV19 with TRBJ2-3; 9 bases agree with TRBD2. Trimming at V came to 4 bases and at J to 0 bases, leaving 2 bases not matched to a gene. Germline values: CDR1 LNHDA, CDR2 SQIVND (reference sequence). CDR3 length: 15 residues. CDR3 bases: TGTGCCAGTAGTACTCTAGCGGGAAGCACAGATACGCAGTATTTT. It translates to CASSTLAGSTDTQYF.